One and the same sample provided the 23 T cell receptor beta chains below, sequenced in a study of PD-1 blockade in classical Hodgkin lymphoma. Generated by immunoSEQ multiplex PCR, the TCRdb table keeps only in-frame clones and is missing some. This sample has around 26,000 clones; 94% occur once, and the top ten carry approximately 4%. Indicated time point: newly diagnosed, previously untreated cHL patient sample. Sequencing input: peripheral blood mononuclear cells (PBMCs). The receptor set was obtained from a human donor with classical Hodgkin lymphoma.

The genes are TRBV6-1 and TRBJ1-5, with a possible D match to TRBD1 (5 bases). Trimming cost V 4 bases and J 2 bases, with 18 bases left between them. The CDR3 runs 17 residues. Germline values: CDR1 MNHNS, CDR2 SASEGT. The CDR3 reads CASSVGRGGLGNQPQHF. DNA for the CDR3: TGTGCCAGCAGTGTTGGAAGGGGAGGGTTGGGCAATCAGCCCCAGCATTTT.

This clone was detected only once. This rearrangement joins TRBV6-5 to TRBJ2-7, with a tentative D call TRBD1 (5 bases). V was clipped by 4 bases and J by 7 bases, with 8 bases between them. This CDR3 is built from 11 residues. Germline V gene data show CDR1 as MNHEY and CDR2 as SVGAGI. DNA for the CDR3: TGTGCCAGCAGTTCAGGACAAGAGCAGTACTTC. It yields the protein CASSSGQEQYF.

The chain links TRBV4-1 to TRBJ1-3, with no clear D. Germline V gene lookup returns CDR1 MGHRA and CDR2 YSYEKL. The CDR3 contains 16 residues. V shed 3 bases and J shed 1 base, with 13 bases lying between them. The CDR3 DNA is TGCGCCAGCAGCCAGGTGCCCCCGCCGTCTGGAAACACCATATATTTT. Its translation is CASSQVPPPSGNTIYF.

This rearrangement joins TRBV6-1 to TRBJ1-1; D remains unclear. This CDR3 region has 14 residues. V dropped 2 bases and J dropped 6 bases, with 13 bases sitting between them. Germline V gene data show CDR1 as MNHNS and CDR2 as SASEGT. The CDR3 sequence is CASSEISSSPEAFF. The DNA for the CDR3 is TGTGCCAGCAGTGAAATTTCTTCTAGCCCTGAAGCTTTCTTT.

With respect to this clone: Mismatch with germline at one junction end may stem from a read error. CDR3 loop: CASSLGQNTEAFF. CDR3 nucleotide sequence: TGTGCTAGCAGCTTAGGTCAGAACACTGAAGCTTTCTTT. The V call is TRBV7-7, the J call TRBJ1-1; D is ambiguous. This CDR3 spans 13 amino acids. Germline loops: CDR1 SSHAT, CDR2 FNYEAQ (reference sequence).

This clone appeared once. The chain joins TRBV25-1 to TRBJ1-2, with no clear D. The CDR3 runs 13 residues. The V end lost 6 bases, the J end lost 0 bases, and 8 bases lay between the germline ends. CDR1 and CDR2 (germline): MGHDK, SYGVNS. DNA of the CDR3: TGTGCCAGCAGCCGAAAGGCTAACTATGGCTACACCTTC. Translation gives CASSRKANYGYTF.

This clone has only one observation. The V and J genes are TRBV28 and TRBJ2-5; 8 nucleotides agree with TRBD1. CDR3 length: 14 amino acids. CDR1 MDHEN and CDR2 SYDVKM come from the germline V gene. Trimming removed 0 bases from V and 5 bases from J; junction bases left unmatched: 2. In nucleotides, the CDR3 is TGTGCCAGCAGTTTATGGACAGGGGTTGAGACCCAGTACTTC. This codes for CASSLWTGVETQYF.

This chain joins TRBV9 and TRBJ2-7; D assignment may be TRBD1 or TRBD2 (5 bases each). This CDR3 is built from 15 residues. V gave up 3 bases and J gave up 3 bases, with 16 bases separating them. Germline V gives CDR1 SGDLS, CDR2 YYNGEE. The CDR3 sequence: CASSAGVGTDYEQYF. The CDR3, as DNA: TGTGCCAGCAGCGCCGGGGTGGGGACGGACTACGAGCAGTACTTC.

The chain's CDR3 is CASSSPPPGANTYNEQFF. CDR3 DNA: TGTGCCAGCAGCTCGCCTCCCCCCGGGGCTAATACCTACAATGAGCAGTTCTTC. This chain connects TRBV5-6 to TRBJ2-1, with D perhaps being TRBD1 or TRBD2 (5 bases each). The CDR3 covers 18 residues. V was trimmed by 3 bases and J by 2 bases, leaving 21 bases between them. CDR1 and CDR2 from the germline V gene are SGHDT and YYEEEE.

The J gene is TRBJ2-3, the V gene TRBV5-4; D remains unclear. The germline V gene encodes CDR1 SGHNT and CDR2 YYREEE (reference sequence). This CDR3 contains 16 residues. V was pared by 3 bases and J by 0 bases, with 14 bases between. DNA of the CDR3: TGTGCCAGCAGCTCGTTAGTGGGCCTAAGCACAGATACGCAGTATTTT. This codes for CASSSLVGLSTDTQYF.

CDR3 DNA: TGCGCCAGCAGCCAAGATAGCAGGGGGCTCAATGAGCAGTTCTTC. This translates into CASSQDSRGLNEQFF. The chain uses TRBV4-1 and TRBJ2-1; 8 bases agree with TRBD1. After removal of 0 bases from V and 6 bases from J, the junction contained 4 bases not matched to a gene. The germline gives CDR1 MGHRA, CDR2 YSYEKL. This CDR3 is 15 amino acids long.

The rearrangement joins TRBV11-2 to TRBJ2-1, with 8 bases aligning to TRBD2. The length of the CDR3 is 14 residues. Germline V CDR1 and CDR2: SGHAT, FQNNGV. Unmatched junction bases numbered 9, after V lost 6 bases and J lost 8 bases. The CDR3 sequence: CASSPGLVFDEQFF. DNA for the CDR3: TGTGCCAGCAGTCCGGGACTAGTCTTCGATGAGCAGTTCTTC.

The genes are TRBV5-8 and TRBJ2-5, with a weak D call TRBD1 (6 bases). V lost 1 base and J 8 bases, leaving 12 bases between the germline ends. The CDR3 contains 13 residues. Germline V lookup: CDR1 SGHTS, CDR2 YDEGEE. The CDR3 spells CASSLLTGNTQYF. As DNA, the CDR3 is TGTGCCAGCAGCTTGCTAACAGGGAACACCCAGTACTTC.

V usage is TRBV14 and J usage is TRBJ2-3; D is unresolved. From germline, CDR1 is SGHDN and CDR2 FVKESK. V was pared by 5 bases and J by 0 bases, with 12 bases between. The CDR3 has 15 residues. CDR3 residues: CASSLTGISTDTQYF. CDR3 in DNA: TGTGCCAGCAGCTTAACTGGGATCAGCACAGATACGCAGTATTTT.

This chain links TRBV18 with TRBJ2-7; D is undetermined. Trimming left V 4 bases short and J 0 bases short, with 10 bases between. Germline V lookup: CDR1 KGHSH, CDR2 LQKENI. The CDR3 extends over 14 amino acids. The CDR3 sequence: CASSQDGNSYEQYF. Written as DNA, the CDR3 is TGTGCCAGCTCACAGGATGGGAACTCCTACGAGCAGTACTTC.

The chain combines TRBV18 with TRBJ2-1; the D is unclear. The germline CDR1 and CDR2 sequences are KGHSH and LQKENI. V lost 1 base and J lost 5, with 6 bases in between. This CDR3 has 13 residues. The CDR3 is CASSPLPDNEQFF. CDR3 coding DNA: TGTGCCAGCTCACCACTCCCCGACAATGAGCAGTTCTTC.

The genes are TRBV19 and TRBJ1-5; TRBD1 matches 8 bases. The CDR3 contains 16 residues. Per germline, CDR1 LNHDA and CDR2 SQIVND (reference sequence). Trimming removed 2 bases from V and 7 bases from J; junction bases left unmatched: 10. CDR3 DNA: TGTGCCAGTAGTATACTGACAGGGGTCCCGTGGCAGCCCCAGCATTTT. It codes for CASSILTGVPWQPQHF.

The chain joins TRBV7-3 to TRBJ2-1; D ambiguous. V was cut by 0 bases and J by 10 bases, with 10 bases left in between. Germline CDR1 and CDR2: SGHTA and FQGTGA. The CDR3 runs 13 residues. CDR3 amino acids: CASSLTPSLEQFF. CDR3 sequence (DNA): TGTGCCAGCAGCTTAACGCCCAGCTTAGAGCAGTTCTTC.

The V gene is TRBV15, the J gene TRBJ1-6; D ambiguous. Deletions cut 5 bases from V and 8 bases from J, with 22 bases between. Germline V gives CDR1 LNHNV, CDR2 YYDKDF (reference sequence). The CDR3 covers 17 residues. DNA for the CDR3: TGTGCCACCAGCGATCAAATTTCAATCATCGGGGATTCACCCCTCCACTTT. Amino acids: CATSDQISIIGDSPLHF.

This sequence joins TRBV7-2 and TRBJ1-1; tentatively, D is TRBD1 (6 bases). Germline V gene sequence: CDR1 SGHTA, CDR2 FQGNSA. Trimming shortened V by 1 base and J by 2 bases, and 8 bases separated the two germline ends. CDR3 length: 14 residues. CDR3: CASSLGGTNTEAFF. The CDR3 nucleotides read TGTGCCAGCAGCTTAGGAGGGACAAACACTGAAGCTTTCTTT.

This clone was recorded only once. The chain is built from TRBV29-1 and TRBJ1-1; D possibly corresponds to TRBD1 (5 bases). Germline lookup yields CDR1 SQVTM and CDR2 ANQGSEA. This CDR3 is 14 amino acids long. V gave up 2 bases and J gave up 3 bases, with 13 bases separating them. The CDR3: CSVELGRGHTEAFF. The CDR3 DNA follows: TGCAGCGTTGAATTGGGGAGGGGTCACACTGAAGCTTTCTTT. Drawing the rest from reference TRBV29-1 and TRBJ1-1, the complete variable domain is SAVISQKPSRDICQRGTSLTIQCQVDSQVTMMFWYRQQPGQSLTLIATANQGSEATYESGFVIDKFPISRPNLTFSTLTVSNMSPEDSSIYLCSVELGRGHTEAFFGQGTRLTVV.

The genes are TRBV4-1 and TRBJ1-1; TRBD1 matches at 7 bases. Germline lookup yields CDR1 MGHRA and CDR2 YSYEKL. Trimming removed 3 bases from V and 0 bases from J; junction bases left unmatched: 1. The CDR3 extends over 14 amino acids. CDR3 nucleotide sequence: TGCGCCAGCAGCCACGGACAGGTGAACACTGAAGCTTTCTTT. Translating gives CASSHGQVNTEAFF.

This sequence joins TRBV30 and TRBJ1-1, with D unresolved. V was trimmed by 2 bases and J by 1 base, leaving 8 bases between them. The CDR3 runs to 13 residues. CDR1 is GTSNPN, CDR2 SVGIG, per germline (reference sequence). The CDR3, as DNA: TGTGCCTGGAGTACCAGTGGGAACACTGAAGCTTTCTTT. It encodes CAWSTSGNTEAFF. The whole variable domain, filled in from reference TRBV30 and TRBJ1-1, reads SQTIHQWPATLVQPVGSPLSLECTVEGTSNPNLYWYRQAAGRGLQLLFYSVGIGQISSEVPQNLSASRPQDRQFILSSKKLLLSDSGFYLCAWSTSGNTEAFFGQGTRLTVV.